This record concerns one T cell receptor (beta chain) sequence. The data were taken from a study of T cell changes during pregnancy in multiple sclerosis. After removal of 0 bases from V and 4 bases from J, the junction contained 8 bases not matched to a gene. Germline CDR1 SGHRS, CDR2 YFSETQ. This CDR3 comprises 17 residues. Repertoires were generated with immunoSEQ multiplex PCR, while TCRdb's copy carries only in-frame clones and drops some. The profile covers roughly 41,000 clones, with about 94% appearing a single time and under 2% taken by the ten largest. The chain combines TRBV5-1 with TRBJ2-1, with 9 bases fitting TRBD2. This TCR derives from a female donor with multiple sclerosis, enrolled in a pregnancy study. This specimen consisted of peripheral blood, obtained in the third trimester of pregnancy. The CDR3 loop reads CASSLASLAGRYNEQFF. As DNA, the CDR3 is TGCGCCAGCAGCTTGGCGTCCCTAGCGGGGAGATACAATGAGCAGTTCTTC. Together with reference TRBV5-1 and TRBJ2-1, the CDR3 gives the full variable domain: KAGVTQTPRYLIKTRGQQVTLSCSPISGHRSVSWYQQTPGQGLQFLFEYFSETQRNKGNFPGRFSGRQFSNSRSEMNVSTLELGDSALYLCASSLASLAGRYNEQFFGPGTRLTVL.